These T cell receptor beta chains were read from a single sample in a study of monozygotic twins with inflammatory bowel disease. Following a re-call of the 5' RACE reads, TCRdb has one entry per CDR3 protein and lacks DNA. The repertoire table contains approximately 390,000 distinct CDR3 sequences. Sequences were obtained from blood. These receptors were collected from a human donor with ulcerative colitis or Crohn's disease, or a healthy co-twin of an affected twin (not recorded which). CDR3s include the opening cysteine and the closing phenylalanine or tryptophan.

TRBJ1-4 | TRBV6-1 | CASKTPPGEKLFF
TRBJ2-1 | TRBV18 | CASSRRQGENEQFF
TRBJ2-2 | TRBV10-3 | CAIRGSSGSTGELFF
TRBJ1-4 | TRBV20-1 | CSAGQGRKEKLFF
TRBJ1-2 | TRBV6-2/TRBV6-3 | CASSYQAATYGYTF
TRBJ2-7 | TRBV27 | CASSLSKGRHEQYF
TRBJ1-6 | TRBV20-1 | CSARWGGGTNNSPLHF
TRBJ2-5 | TRBV11-1 | CASSGLAGGFYGLDQETQYF
TRBJ2-1 | TRBV7-3 | CASSRTGTYSYNEQFF
TRBJ2-1 | TRBV7-2 | CASSLTGVSNEQFF
TRBJ2-2 | TRBV7-6 | CASSLGSGSGELFF
TRBJ2-1 | TRBV3-1 | CASSQQAGPFNEQFF
TRBJ1-6 | TRBV5-1 | CASSLAPGGTNSPLHF
TRBJ2-5 | TRBV5-1 | CASSLRSRGGQETQYF
TRBJ1-4 | TRBV10-3 | CAIKGTGEKNEKLFF
TRBJ1-1 | TRBV20-1 | CSAREGRPNTEAFF
TRBJ1-1 | TRBV20-1 | CSARDGRGAFF
TRBJ2-7 | TRBV5-5 | CASSSFPASAYEQYF
TRBJ2-1 | TRBV28 | CASSYRGLADRYNEQFF
TRBJ2-1 | TRBV10-3 | CAISELATKTNNEQFF
TRBJ2-2 | TRBV5-1 | CASSKGRQRGPGELFF
TRBJ1-2 | TRBV3-1 | CASRPRTGGYKDGYTF
TRBJ2-2 | TRBV19 | CASSIVGSNTGELFF
TRBJ2-7 | TRBV27 | CASSPQQGAPYEQYF